This paragraph reports one T cell receptor beta chain. The data are from a study of cytomegalovirus exposure and HLA in healthy donors. Germline CDR1 reads SGHDT; CDR2 reads YYEEEE. This CDR3 is 12 amino acids long. The ends lost 0 bases at V and 9 bases at J; junction bases unmatched: 2. The study ran its PCR with 60 Vbeta and 13 Jbeta primers. Here immunoSEQ multiplex PCR was the method, and the copy in TCRdb shows in-frame clones only, minus some. The table shows about 96,000 clones, with roughly 74% occurring only once. The donors gave bone marrow, and they were healthy. This sequence originates from a female donor in good health and CMV-seropositive. The sequenced material came from PBMCs. The rearrangement joins TRBV5-6 to TRBJ2-7, with TRBD2 matching 8 bases. The CDR3 loop reads CASSLGGRSQYF. DNA for the CDR3: TGTGCCAGCAGCTTGGGCGGGAGGTCGCAGTACTTC.